The next 32 T cell receptor beta chains were all read from a single sample in a study of control samples from healthy donors and cancer patients. Repertoires were generated with immunoSEQ multiplex PCR, while TCRdb's copy carries only in-frame clones and drops some. This table holds 150,000 to 200,000 clones, 80% to 90% found once. The sequencing sample was made of blood. These receptor sequences come from a woman aged 30 to 39 in good health.

To note about this clone: Other DNA sequences in this sample translate to the same CDR3. This chain uses TRBV5-1 with TRBJ2-1; TRBD2 matches 8 bases. Germline V gene lookup returns CDR1 SGHRS and CDR2 YFSETQ. Trimming cost V 0 bases and J 7 bases; bases outside gene matches: 0. The CDR3 length is 13 residues. In nucleotides, the CDR3 is TGCGCCAGCAGCTTGGGCGGGAGGAATGAGCAGTTCTTC. Translating it yields CASSLGGRNEQFF.

This chain joins TRBV2 and TRBJ2-7, with 7 nucleotides matching TRBD2. Germline CDR1 SNHLY, CDR2 FYNNEI. V lost 1 base to trimming and J lost 7 bases; unmatched junction nucleotides: 4. The CDR3 runs to 13 residues. CDR3 region: CASSEVHGGEQYV. CDR3 in DNA: TGTGCCAGCAGTGAAGTTCACGGGGGGGAGCAGTACGTC.

This clone was detected once. J is TRBJ2-3 and V is TRBV19, with D possibly being TRBD1 or TRBD2 (6 bases each). The CDR3 covers 14 residues. Trimming removed 7 bases from V and 3 bases from J, with 14 bases in between. Germline CDR1 is LNHDA and CDR2 is SQIVND (reference sequence). The CDR3 protein is CASNRGPKTDTQYF. CDR3 DNA sequence: TGTGCCAGTAATCGGGGGCCCAAAACAGATACGCAGTATTTT.

The rearrangement links TRBV30 to TRBJ1-2; the D gene is possibly TRBD1 (5 bases). Trimming took 2 bases from V and 5 from J, leaving 6 bases between them. CDR3 size: 11 residues. CDR1 and CDR2 (germline): GTSNPN, SVGIG (reference sequence). The CDR3 sequence: CAWSRQYGYTF. The CDR3 DNA sequence: TGTGCCTGGAGTCGACAGTATGGCTACACCTTC.

This clone showed up many times. The rearrangement joins TRBV6-1 to TRBJ1-6; no firm D call. V was clipped by 1 base and J by 2 bases, with 12 bases between them. Germline assignment: CDR1 MNHNS and CDR2 SASEGT. The CDR3 spans 17 residues. The DNA of the CDR3 is TGTGCCAGCAGTGAAGGCAGAGGAAAAACCTATAATTCACCCCTCCACTTT. This gives the protein CASSEGRGKTYNSPLHF.

This chain uses TRBV6-5 with TRBJ1-4; D is undetermined. The germline CDR1 and CDR2 sequences are MNHEY and SVGAGI. The V end lost 8 bases, the J end lost 5 bases, and 12 bases lay between the germline ends. The CDR3 spans 13 residues. This CDR3 reads CASRRVINEKLFF. CDR3 coding DNA: TGTGCCAGCCGGAGGGTTATCAATGAAAAACTGTTTTTT.

The CDR3, as DNA: TGTGCCAGCAGTGATGGGGGGAATAGCAATCAGCCCCAGCATTTT. The encoded protein is CASSDGGNSNQPQHF. The chain recombines TRBV2 with TRBJ1-5, with D possibly matching TRBD1 (5 bases). CDR3 length equals 15 residues. The germline V gene encodes CDR1 SNHLY and CDR2 FYNNEI. V lost 3 bases and J 0 bases, leaving 9 bases between the germline ends.

This rearrangement joins TRBV7-2 to TRBJ2-2; the D gene could be TRBD1 or TRBD2 (6 bases each). CDR1 and CDR2 (germline): SGHTA, FQGNSA. The CDR3 runs 16 residues. Trimming pared 3 bases from V and 1 base from J, leaving 12 bases between. CDR3 nucleotides: TGTGCCAGCAGCTTTGCCCGGGGGCGGAACACCGGGGAGCTGTTTTTT. Translation gives CASSFARGRNTGELFF. Based on the CDR3 plus reference TRBV7-2 and TRBJ2-2, the full variable domain is GAGVSQSPSNKVTEKGKDVELRCDPISGHTALYWYRQSLGQGLEFLIYFQGNSAPDKSGLPSDRFSAERTGGSVSTLTIQRTQQEDSAVYLCASSFARGRNTGELFFGEGSRLTVL.

The V and J genes are TRBV5-6 and TRBJ2-2; the match to TRBD1 covers 10 bases. Per the germline V gene, CDR1 is SGHDT and CDR2 is YYEEEE. The CDR3 extends over 15 amino acids. The ends lost 4 bases at V and 6 bases at J; junction bases unmatched: 6. In DNA, the CDR3 is TGTGCCAGCAGCCTGGGGGACAGGGGACCCGGGGAGCTGTTTTTT. Its protein is CASSLGDRGPGELFF.

The rearrangement joins TRBV6-1 to TRBJ2-7, with D tentatively TRBD1 (6 bases). The V gene's germline CDR1 is MNHNS and CDR2 SASEGT. This CDR3 comprises 16 residues. Trimming removed 1 base from V and 6 bases from J, with 19 bases in between. The DNA for the CDR3 is TGTGCCAGCAGTGAAGGGGGACATCCCTCCCACCGCGAGCAGTACGTC. Amino acid sequence: CASSEGGHPSHREQYV.

This chain links TRBV4-1 with TRBJ2-7, with 10 bases identical to TRBD2. The CDR3 consists of 14 residues. The trim removed 4 bases at V and 2 bases at J, leaving 2 bases unmatched. Germline values: CDR1 MGHRA, CDR2 YSYEKL. The CDR3 protein is CASSPTSGTYEQYF. The CDR3 bases are TGCGCCAGCAGCCCCACTAGCGGGACCTACGAGCAGTACTTC.

The rearrangement links TRBV6-5 to TRBJ2-3; D may be TRBD2 (6 bases). Trimming took off 6 bases at V and 2 bases at J, with 12 bases between the two ends. CDR1 is MNHEY, CDR2 SVGAGI, per germline. This CDR3 is built from 14 residues. In DNA form, the CDR3 reads TGTGCCAGCAGCTTAGGGACTTTCACAGATACGCAGTATTTT. It codes for CASSLGTFTDTQYF.

The chain has TRBV3-1 (or the pseudogene TRBV3-2) and TRBJ2-6; 8 bases match TRBD1. The junction had 10 bases not matched to a gene; V was cut back by 0 bases and J by 0 bases. CDR1 is LGHDT and CDR2 is YNNKEL in the germline V gene (reference sequence). This CDR3 spans 20 amino acids. Here the CDR3 DNA reads TGTGCCAGCAGCCAAGATCTGAGGACAGGGCTCATCTCTGGGGCCAACGTCCTGACTTTC. It translates to CASSQDLRTGLISGANVLTF.

The CDR3 spells CASQRVAGGGYNEQFF. In DNA, the CDR3 is TGTGCCAGCCAGAGAGTAGCGGGAGGTGGGTACAATGAGCAGTTCTTC. The chain is built from TRBV6-6 and TRBJ2-1; 10 nucleotides align to TRBD2. The germline gives CDR1 MNHNY, CDR2 SVGAGI (reference sequence). The trim removed 8 bases at V and 4 bases at J, leaving 11 bases unmatched. CDR3 length equals 16 residues.

This rearrangement joins TRBV29-1 to TRBJ1-2, with TRBD1 matching over 10 bases. The CDR3 extends over 15 amino acids. Germline loops: CDR1 SQVTM, CDR2 ANQGSEA. V lost 3 bases, J lost 4 bases, and 8 bases stayed unmatched. CDR3 in amino acids: CSVEGGQGKTYGYTF. CDR3 nucleotide sequence: TGCAGCGTTGAGGGGGGACAGGGGAAGACCTATGGCTACACCTTC.

The V gene is TRBV27, the J gene TRBJ2-5, with D perhaps TRBD1 (7 bases). V gave up 6 bases and J gave up 0 bases, with 14 bases separating them. Germline V lookup: CDR1 MNHEY, CDR2 SMNVEV (reference sequence). This CDR3 is built from 15 residues. CDR3 protein: CASREGTAYQETQYF. As DNA, the CDR3 is TGTGCCAGCAGGGAGGGGACAGCGTACCAAGAGACCCAGTACTTC.

The V gene is TRBV5-1, the J gene TRBJ2-3; TRBD2 agrees at 12 bases. The trim removed 0 bases at V and 1 base at J, leaving 6 bases unmatched. The CDR3 covers 18 residues. The germline gives CDR1 SGHRS, CDR2 YFSETQ. The CDR3 sequence is CASSLASLAGGRTDTQYF. CDR3 DNA sequence: TGCGCCAGCAGCTTGGCCTCACTAGCGGGGGGCCGCACAGATACGCAGTATTTT.

The chain has TRBV12-3 or TRBV12-4 and TRBJ2-7; unclear D gene. Trimming took 8 bases from V and 3 from J, leaving 14 bases between them. CDR3 length equals 13 residues. The CDR3 reads CASGKGSVYEQYF. The CDR3, as DNA: TGTGCCAGCGGCAAAGGGTCGGTCTACGAGCAGTACTTC.

The chain carries TRBV9 and TRBJ2-2, with a weak D call TRBD1 (6 bases). V was trimmed by 5 bases and J by 5 bases, leaving 22 bases between them. The CDR3 consists of 17 residues. Germline CDR1 SGDLS, CDR2 YYNGEE. The CDR3, as DNA: TGTGCCAGCAGGGGACAACCACTTATCGGCCATACCGGGGAGCTGTTTTTT. Translated, it gives CASRGQPLIGHTGELFF.

Only a few counts were recorded for this clone. The chain has TRBV27 and TRBJ2-1, with 8 positions matching TRBD2. Germline CDR1 is MNHEY and CDR2 is SMNVEV (reference sequence). V lost 7 bases and J lost 4; bases outside the gene matches: 9. The CDR3 totals 15 residues. The CDR3 coding sequence is TGTGCCAGCACCCGAGCGGGGGAGAGTTACAATGAGCAGTTCTTC. This encodes CASTRAGESYNEQFF.

The table lists this clone with a few counts. Other DNA sequences in this sample translate to the same CDR3. The chain has TRBV5-1 and TRBJ2-2; weak D call: TRBD2 (6 bases). V gave up 4 bases and J gave up 5 bases, with 9 bases separating them. The CDR3 has 13 amino acids. From germline, CDR1 is SGHRS and CDR2 YFSETQ. The CDR3 nucleotides are TGCGCCAGCAGCCCAAGCGGGACCGGGGAGCTGTTTTTT. Its translation: CASSPSGTGELFF.

This clone was seen a few times. The same CDR3 can be traced to other DNA sequences in this sample. CDR3 DNA: TGTGCCAGCAGCTTAGGACTAGCGGGGGGGGATACGCAGTATTTT. This translates into CASSLGLAGGDTQYF. V and J are TRBV11-2 and TRBJ2-3; the match to TRBD2 covers 14 bases. The CDR3 is made up of 15 amino acids. The V gene end was trimmed by 1 base and the J gene end by 6 bases; junction bases not matched to a gene: 0. Germline V lookup: CDR1 SGHAT, CDR2 FQNNGV.

J is TRBJ1-6 and V is TRBV30, with a possible D match to TRBD1 (5 bases). V lost 0 bases and J 10 bases, leaving 16 bases between the germline ends. This CDR3 comprises 15 residues. Germline V gene sequence: CDR1 GTSNPN, CDR2 SVGIG (reference sequence). The CDR3 DNA follows: TGTGCCTGGAGTGTATCCTGGCAGGGAAACTCACCCCTCCACTTT. The encoded protein is CAWSVSWQGNSPLHF.

J is TRBJ2-2 and V is TRBV10-3; D unclear. The germline V gene has CDR1 ENHRY and CDR2 SYGVKD. The V end lost 1 base, the J end lost 6 bases, and 9 bases lay between the germline ends. This CDR3 is 14 amino acids long. The CDR3 coding sequence is TGTGCCATCAGTGAGTTGGTAGATTCCGGGGAGCTGTTTTTT. Its translation: CAISELVDSGELFF.

This sequence joins TRBV7-9 and TRBJ2-2; D might be TRBD2 (5 bases). This CDR3 has 15 residues. V lost 0 bases and J 4 bases, leaving 9 bases between the germline ends. CDR1 and CDR2 (germline): SEHNR, FQNEAQ (reference sequence). CDR3 DNA sequence: TGTGCCAGCAGCTTAGCGTCGGGGAGCACCGGGGAGCTGTTTTTT. Its protein is CASSLASGSTGELFF.

The V call is TRBV5-6, the J call TRBJ2-2; D might be TRBD1 (5 bases). Germline CDR1 is SGHDT and CDR2 is YYEEEE. This CDR3 contains 14 residues. Trimming removed 4 bases from V and 7 bases from J, with 14 bases in between. CDR3 bases: TGTGCCAGCAGCACCTCCCCAGGGCTCGGGGAGCTGTTTTTT. Its translation is CASSTSPGLGELFF.

The rearrangement joins TRBV20-1 to TRBJ1-6; 8 positions match TRBD1. V lost 3 bases, J lost 13 bases, and 8 bases stayed unmatched. Germline V gives CDR1 DFQATT, CDR2 SNEGSKA (reference sequence). This CDR3 is 13 amino acids long. CDR3 sequence reads: CSASWDRSYPLHF. CDR3 DNA: TGCAGTGCTAGTTGGGACAGGTCTTACCCCCTCCACTTT.

The chain has TRBV24-1 and TRBJ1-1; no firm D call. The CDR3 is 12 amino acids. In germline, CDR1 is KGHDR, CDR2 SFDVKD. The V end was cut by 3 bases, the J end by 7 bases, with 8 bases between. The CDR3, as DNA: TGTGCCACCAGTGATCGGGGATATGAAGCTTTCTTT. Protein sequence: CATSDRGYEAFF.

CDR3 sequence reads: CASSIGTGKGYTF. As DNA, the CDR3 is TGTGCCAGCAGCATCGGGACAGGGAAAGGCTACACCTTC. The genes are TRBV7-6 and TRBJ1-2; TRBD1 matches 9 bases. Germline V gene sequence: CDR1 SGHVS, CDR2 FNYEAQ. This CDR3 has 13 residues. V lost 5 bases to trimming and J lost 8 bases; unmatched junction nucleotides: 6.

This clone was recorded once. The rearrangement links TRBV7-9 to TRBJ1-2; D may be TRBD1 (6 bases). This CDR3 spans 14 amino acids. The germline V gene has CDR1 SEHNR and CDR2 FQNEAQ (reference sequence). V was pared by 5 bases and J by 7 bases, with 17 bases between. The CDR3 here is CASSRTGSPGGYTF. The CDR3 DNA follows: TGTGCCAGCAGCCGTACAGGGTCTCCCGGTGGCTACACCTTC.

Regarding this clone: At one of its ends the junction is not consistent with the germline gene, which may arise from a read error. This sequence joins TRBV11-1 and TRBJ2-1; D is possibly TRBD2 (6 bases). Germline V gene data show CDR1 as SGHAT and CDR2 as FQDESV (reference sequence). The CDR3 totals 18 residues. CDR3 sequence reads: CASSLARDLLPAYNEQFF. The CDR3 DNA reads TGTGCCAGCAGCCTAGCCCGGGACTTACTTCCAGCCTACAATGAGCAGTTCTTC.

V usage is TRBV4-1 and J usage is TRBJ1-5, with unresolved D. Per germline, CDR1 MGHRA and CDR2 YSYEKL. This CDR3 is built from 18 residues. Trimming removed 0 bases at V and 0 bases at J, with 15 bases between. CDR3 sequence: CASSQEFPQTHSNQPQHF. CDR3 DNA: TGCGCCAGCAGCCAAGAGTTCCCACAGACTCATAGCAATCAGCCCCAGCATTTT.